Below, 29 T cell receptor beta chains from the same sample are listed, as sequenced in a study of T cells expressing NK-cell markers (TCRdb year 2020). Receptors were amplified or captured by 5' RACE. TCRdb names Illumina HiSeq 2000 as the instrument used. TCRdb reprocessed the raw reads; every CDR3 protein sequence is a single record, and DNA is not supplied. The sample's table covers 450,000 to 600,000 distinct CDR3 sequences. Jointly, the top ten make up about 3.6% of the sample. The specimen sequenced was blood T cells: a sorted CD56 or NKG2C T cell subset, CD4+ or CD8+ T cells, or bulk PBMC T cells (not recorded which). The receptors were gathered from a man between 18 and 35 years old in good health. Donor details come from another sample of the same person, matched by shared clones.

The chain employs TRBV4-3 and TRBJ1-5; TCRdb calls TRBD1, which cannot be checked without DNA. The CDR3 covers 16 residues. The germline V gene has CDR1 LGHNA and CDR2 YSLEER. The CDR3 sequence is CASSQDAVGGNQPQHF.

The rearrangement uses TRBV12-3 or TRBV12-4 and TRBJ1-3; the TCRdb D gene call, TRBD1, has no DNA to confirm it. This CDR3 spans 16 amino acids. CDR3 residues: CASRQPPRGPGNTIYF.

The CDR3 here is CASSQEGGTHYNEQFF. This rearrangement joins TRBV4-3 to TRBJ2-1; the TRBD1 assignment by TCRdb is unverifiable without DNA. Germline CDR1 and CDR2: LGHNA and YSLEER. The CDR3 is made up of 16 amino acids.

This chain connects TRBV7-8 to TRBJ2-3. Looked up from germline, CDR1 is SGHVS and CDR2 is FQNEAQ. The CDR3 consists of 13 residues. The chain's CDR3 is CASSLRPTPKQYF.

V usage is TRBV29-1 and J usage is TRBJ1-1. The CDR3 is made up of 14 amino acids. Germline V lookup: CDR1 SQVTM, CDR2 ANQGSEA. CDR3 in amino acids: CSVARAGMNTEAFF.

V usage is TRBV12-3 or TRBV12-4 and J usage is TRBJ1-1; TCRdb calls TRBD1, which cannot be checked without DNA. The CDR3 loop spans 13 amino acids. The chain's CDR3 is CATSPVANTEAFF.

V gene TRBV11-2 combines with J gene TRBJ2-5; TCRdb designates TRBD2, a call that cannot be tested without DNA. Germline V gene sequence: CDR1 SGHAT, CDR2 FQNNGV. This CDR3 comprises 13 residues. The CDR3 protein is CASSQEGRETQYF.

The chain's CDR3 is CASSRGWNDGYTF. The chain has TRBV3-1 and TRBJ1-2. From germline, CDR1 is LGHDT and CDR2 YNNKEL (reference sequence). This CDR3 has 13 amino acids.

The CDR3: CASSEVKGANVLTF. The chain employs TRBV2 and TRBJ2-6. The CDR3 contains 14 residues. Germline values: CDR1 SNHLY, CDR2 FYNNEI. Full variable domain (rest looked up from reference TRBV2 and TRBJ2-6): EPEVTQTPSHQVTQMGQEVILRCVPISNHLYFYWYRQILGQKVEFLVSFYNNEISEKSEIFDDQFSVERPDGSNFTLKIRSTKLEDSAMYFCASSEVKGANVLTFGAGSRLTVL.

The rearrangement uses TRBV28 and TRBJ2-1. This CDR3 has 16 residues. Looked up from germline, CDR1 is MDHEN and CDR2 is SYDVKM. CDR3 protein: CASSLWSGSSYNEQFF.

The chain links TRBV15 to TRBJ2-1; the TCRdb D gene call, TRBD1, has no DNA to confirm it. This CDR3 contains 16 residues. CDR1 and CDR2 from the germline V gene are LNHNV and YYDKDF (reference sequence). Here the CDR3 reads CATSRDRQGKYNEQFF.

The chain links TRBV20-1 to TRBJ2-7; with no DNA, the TCRdb D assignment of TRBD2 cannot be verified. Germline-derived CDR1 and CDR2 are DFQATT and SNEGSKA (reference sequence). The CDR3 totals 14 residues. CDR3 amino acids: CSARTSGALHEQYF.

The chain joins TRBV7-2 to TRBJ2-7. The V gene's germline CDR1 is SGHTA and CDR2 FQGNSA. CDR3 size: 13 residues. The CDR3 region is CASSPDLNYEQYF.

CDR3 in amino acids: CATSIPQQPQHF. The gene calls are TRBV15 and TRBJ1-5. The germline CDR1 and CDR2 sequences are LNHNV and YYDKDF (reference sequence). The CDR3 contains 12 residues.

The genes are TRBV29-1 and TRBJ2-7; checking the TCRdb D call of TRBD2 is not possible without DNA. The CDR3 contains 13 residues. CDR1 and CDR2 (germline): SQVTM, ANQGSEA. The CDR3 region is CSVGPGGPGEQYF.

V usage is TRBV20-1 and J usage is TRBJ1-3. CDR1 and CDR2 from the germline V gene are DFQATT and SNEGSKA (reference sequence). The CDR3 consists of 12 residues. The CDR3 sequence: CSAIQNGNTIYF.

This CDR3 reads CASSGLRAGQPQHF. This chain links TRBV12-3 or TRBV12-4 with TRBJ1-5. The CDR3 sequence is 14 residues long.

J is TRBJ1-4 and V is TRBV5-1. The CDR3 loop spans 14 amino acids. The germline CDR1 and CDR2 sequences are SGHRS and YFSETQ. The CDR3 region is CASSLAGQREKLFF.

V usage is TRBV6-1 and J usage is TRBJ2-3; the D call from TCRdb, TRBD2, cannot be confirmed without DNA. Germline CDR1 reads MNHNS; CDR2 reads SASEGT. The CDR3 loop spans 18 amino acids. CDR3 amino acids: CASSEFSSRGAHGDTQYF.

The rearrangement joins TRBV4-3 to TRBJ1-1. The CDR3 runs to 12 residues. Germline loops: CDR1 LGHNA, CDR2 YSLEER. The CDR3 spells CASSQVGLEAFF.

The chain joins TRBV5-1 to TRBJ2-5; TCRdb names TRBD1, which stays unverified in the absence of DNA. This CDR3 has 14 residues. Germline V lookup: CDR1 SGHRS, CDR2 YFSETQ. The CDR3 spells CASSPSTGSETQYF.

The genes are TRBV7-2 and TRBJ1-5. Looked up from germline, CDR1 is SGHTA and CDR2 is FQGNSA. This CDR3 is built from 13 residues. CDR3 in amino acids: CASSFVGAPTQHF.

V usage is TRBV11-2 and J usage is TRBJ2-5; TCRdb proposes TRBD2, but this gene call is untestable without DNA. The CDR3 extends over 18 amino acids. CDR1 is SGHAT and CDR2 is FQNNGV in the germline V gene. The CDR3 sequence is CASSLEGVAGGISKTQYF.

The chain is built from TRBV5-1 and TRBJ2-2; with no DNA, the TCRdb D assignment of TRBD1 cannot be verified. The CDR3 length is 14 residues. CDR1 SGHRS and CDR2 YFSETQ come from the germline V gene. The CDR3: CASSLLGQTGELFF.

The chain has TRBV20-1 and TRBJ1-1; the D gene TCRdb calls, TRBD1, cannot be checked with no DNA. This CDR3 has 13 residues. The germline V gene encodes CDR1 DFQATT and CDR2 SNEGSKA (reference sequence). The CDR3 here is CSAIPGADTEAFF.

The chain couples TRBV4-1 to TRBJ2-3. This CDR3 has 14 residues. The germline CDR1 and CDR2 sequences are MGHRA and YSYEKL. This CDR3 reads CASSQGVAADTQYF.

The chain couples TRBV18 to TRBJ1-6. Germline CDR1 reads KGHSH; CDR2 reads LQKENI. There are 13 residues in the CDR3. CDR3 protein: CASSPPNKEPLHF. The full variable domain, rest sourced from reference TRBV18 and TRBJ1-6, is NAGVMQNPRHLVRRRGQEARLRCSPMKGHSHVYWYRQLPEEGLKFMVYLQKENIIDESGMPKERFSAEFPKEGPSILRIQQVVRGDSAAYFCASSPPNKEPLHFGNGTRLTVT.

The CDR3 here is CASSSLSGVGDFREQFF. The chain uses TRBV12-3 or TRBV12-4 and TRBJ2-1; TCRdb's assignment of TRBD2 cannot be checked, as there is no DNA. CDR3 size: 17 residues.

The V call is TRBV28, the J call TRBJ1-6; TCRdb indicates TRBD1, and absent DNA this call remains unverified. CDR3 length: 16 amino acids. CDR1 MDHEN and CDR2 SYDVKM come from the germline V gene. The chain's CDR3 is CASSPPGSGFNSPLHF.